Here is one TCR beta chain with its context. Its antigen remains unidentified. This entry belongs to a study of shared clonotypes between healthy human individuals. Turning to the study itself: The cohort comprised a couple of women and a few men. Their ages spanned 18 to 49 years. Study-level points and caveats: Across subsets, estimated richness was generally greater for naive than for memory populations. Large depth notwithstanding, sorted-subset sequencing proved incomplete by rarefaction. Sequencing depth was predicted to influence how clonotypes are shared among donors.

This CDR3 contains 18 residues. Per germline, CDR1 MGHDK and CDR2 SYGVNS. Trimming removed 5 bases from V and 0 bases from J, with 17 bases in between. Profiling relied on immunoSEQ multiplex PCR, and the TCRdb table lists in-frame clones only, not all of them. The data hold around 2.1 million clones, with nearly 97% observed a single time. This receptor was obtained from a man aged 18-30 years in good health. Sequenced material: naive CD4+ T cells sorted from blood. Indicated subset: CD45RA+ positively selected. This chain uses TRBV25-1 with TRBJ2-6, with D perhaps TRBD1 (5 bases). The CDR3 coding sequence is TGTGCCAGCAGTCCCAGGGAAACCCCCGGCTCTGGGGCCAACGTCCTGACTTTC. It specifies CASSPRETPGSGANVLTF.